Sequencing of this T cell receptor beta chain was carried out in a study of blood T cell repertoires in COVID-19. While infection was still active, Seattle patients were enrolled and then followed longitudinally. Original analysis: Amplification of reference gene primers was used by the study to estimate nucleated cell counts. TCRdb's copy holds only in-frame clones and misses some; the assay was immunoSEQ multiplex PCR. That table supplies the V and J calls and clone size; D and trimming were determined from the DNA. The data contain about 300,000 clones, approximately 84% of them seen just once; the ten biggest clones take up roughly 1.5%. The source is a human donor with COVID-19, enrolled during active disease. The donor label of this sample is uncertain. Sequences were obtained from peripheral blood.

The CDR3 loop reads CASSLTSGSGGLGKNIQYF. DNA of the CDR3: TGTGCCAGCAGCTTGACTAGCGGGAGTGGGGGGTTGGGCAAAAACATTCAGTACTTC. J is TRBJ2-4 and V is TRBV7-2; TRBD2 matches at 12 bases. Germline CDR1 reads SGHTA; CDR2 reads FQGNSA. V shed 3 bases, J shed 3 bases, and the junction held 12 bases outside the gene matches. This CDR3 contains 19 residues.